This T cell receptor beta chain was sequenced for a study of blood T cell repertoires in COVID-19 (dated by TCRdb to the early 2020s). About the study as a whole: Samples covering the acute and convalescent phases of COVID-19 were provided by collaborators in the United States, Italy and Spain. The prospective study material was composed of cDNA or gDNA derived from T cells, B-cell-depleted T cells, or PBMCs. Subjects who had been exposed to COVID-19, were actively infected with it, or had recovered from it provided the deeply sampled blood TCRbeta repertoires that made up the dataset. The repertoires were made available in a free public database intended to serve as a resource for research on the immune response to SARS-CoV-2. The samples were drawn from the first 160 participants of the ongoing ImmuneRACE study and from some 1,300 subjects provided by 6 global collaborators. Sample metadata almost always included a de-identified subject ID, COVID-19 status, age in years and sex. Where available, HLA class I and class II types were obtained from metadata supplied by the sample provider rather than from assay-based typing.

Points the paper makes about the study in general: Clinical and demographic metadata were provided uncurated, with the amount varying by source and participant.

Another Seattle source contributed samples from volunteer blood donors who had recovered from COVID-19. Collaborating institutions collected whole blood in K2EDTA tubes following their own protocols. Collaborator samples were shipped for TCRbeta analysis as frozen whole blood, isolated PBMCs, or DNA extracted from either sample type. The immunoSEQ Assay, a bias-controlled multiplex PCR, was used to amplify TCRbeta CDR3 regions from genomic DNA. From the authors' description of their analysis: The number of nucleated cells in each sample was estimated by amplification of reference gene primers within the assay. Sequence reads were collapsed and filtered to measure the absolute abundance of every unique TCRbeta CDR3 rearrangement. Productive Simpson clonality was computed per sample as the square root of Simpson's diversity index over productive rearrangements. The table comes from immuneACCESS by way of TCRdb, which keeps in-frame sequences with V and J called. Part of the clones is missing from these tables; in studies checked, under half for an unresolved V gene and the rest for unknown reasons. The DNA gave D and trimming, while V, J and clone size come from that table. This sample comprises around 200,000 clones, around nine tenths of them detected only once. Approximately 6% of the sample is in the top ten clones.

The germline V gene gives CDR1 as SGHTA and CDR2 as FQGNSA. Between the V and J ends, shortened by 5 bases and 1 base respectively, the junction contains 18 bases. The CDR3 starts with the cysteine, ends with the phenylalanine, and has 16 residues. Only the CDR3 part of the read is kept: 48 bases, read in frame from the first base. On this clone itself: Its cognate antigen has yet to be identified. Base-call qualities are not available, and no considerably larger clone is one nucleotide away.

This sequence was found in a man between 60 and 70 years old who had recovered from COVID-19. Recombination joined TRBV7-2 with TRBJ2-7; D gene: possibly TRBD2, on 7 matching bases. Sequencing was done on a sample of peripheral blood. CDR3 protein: CASSPTWGGASYEQYF. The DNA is TGTGCCAGCAGCCCCACATGGGGGGGGGCTTCCTACGAGCAGTACTTC. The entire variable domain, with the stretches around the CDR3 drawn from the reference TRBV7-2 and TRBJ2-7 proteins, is GAGVSQSPSNKVTEKGKDVELRCDPISGHTALYWYRQSLGQGLEFLIYFQGNSAPDKSGLPSDRFSAERTGGSVSTLTIQRTQQEDSAVYLCASSPTWGGASYEQYFGPGTRLTVT.